This T cell receptor beta chain stems from a study of read filtering for tumor transcriptome and immune sequencing. Overall study results and limits: The sorted CD138-negative fraction was a mixed bone marrow immune population, not purified T cells.

The length of the CDR3 is 12 residues. Germline V gives CDR1 SEHNR, CDR2 FQNEAQ (reference sequence). V lost 2 bases and J 6 bases, leaving 4 bases between the germline ends. This clonotype appeared many times. Its antigen is still unknown. This library used about 360 ng RNA and molecular barcoded adaptors spanning alpha/delta and beta/gamma chains. TCRdb reprocessed the reads via MiXCR and lists one record per CDR3 protein. Of approximately 20,000 distinct CDR3 sequences in the sample, approximately 14% are singletons; the top ten hold around 62%. The receptor was isolated from a donor aged 40 or over with multiple myeloma. The sample was a population of CD138-negative cells sorted from bone marrow. This chain links TRBV7-9 with TRBJ2-2; D unclear. In DNA form, the CDR3 reads TGTGCCAGCAGCTTAATCCCCGGGGAGCTGTTTTTT. Translating gives CASSLIPGELFF.